This passage covers 9 T cell receptor beta chains from one sample sequenced in a study of OX40 agonist ivuxolimab in advanced cancers. Method: immunoSEQ multiplex PCR; TCRdb's copy keeps in-frame clones and lacks some. The table records under 100,000 clones, 89% of them present only once. This material consisted of CD4+ or CD8+ T cells sorted from blood, taken in a trial of the OX40 agonist ivuxolimab. Every receptor here comes from an adult with an advanced solid tumor such as melanoma, head and neck, liver or kidney cancer.

J is TRBJ1-2 and V is TRBV4-1, with no clear D. The CDR3 runs to 17 residues. Trimming removed 0 bases from V and 4 bases from J, with 18 bases in between. Germline CDR1 and CDR2: MGHRA and YSYEKL. CDR3 loop: CASSQDIVVGVRYGYTF. As DNA, the CDR3 is TGCGCCAGCAGCCAAGATATAGTAGTGGGAGTCCGCTATGGCTACACCTTC.

CDR3 in DNA: TGCGCCAGCAGCCAAGTTCGAGGGGGCCGGATTAGCACAGATACGCAGTATTTT. Translating gives CASSQVRGGRISTDTQYF. This chain uses TRBV4-1 with TRBJ2-3; 7 bases fit TRBD1. The J segment lost 0 bases and the V segment lost 1 base, leaving 10 bases of the junction unmatched. The CDR3 covers 18 residues. CDR1 is MGHRA and CDR2 is YSYEKL in the germline V gene.

The chain carries TRBV4-3 and TRBJ1-2; D is unresolved. This CDR3 spans 15 amino acids. Germline V gives CDR1 LGHNA, CDR2 YSLEER. V lost 3 bases to trimming and J lost 4 bases, with 15 bases between them. In nucleotides, the CDR3 is TGCGCCAGCAGCCACACACTGACAAACACCTATGGCTACACCTTC. This translates into CASSHTLTNTYGYTF.

The chain couples TRBV19 to TRBJ1-1, with no clear D. Deletions cut 3 bases from V and 7 bases from J, with 18 bases between. CDR1 is LNHDA, CDR2 SQIVND, per germline (reference sequence). The CDR3 has 15 residues. CDR3 sequence reads: CASSIGAEGVGEAFF. As DNA, the CDR3 is TGTGCCAGTAGTATTGGTGCGGAGGGAGTGGGTGAAGCTTTCTTT.

The chain employs TRBV7-2 and TRBJ1-2; tentatively, D is TRBD1 (6 bases). Per the germline V gene, CDR1 is SGHTA and CDR2 is FQGNSA. This CDR3 spans 17 amino acids. Trimming shortened V by 3 bases and J by 2 bases, and 19 bases separated the two germline ends. The CDR3 DNA is TGTGCCAGCAGCTTTTTTCTCTTCGGACAGCTAAACTATGGCTACACCTTC. Residues: CASSFFLFGQLNYGYTF.

There are a few counts of this clone. V is TRBV27 and J is TRBJ1-1; 7 bases align to TRBD1. Per the germline V gene, CDR1 is MNHEY and CDR2 is SMNVEV (reference sequence). V was clipped by 2 bases and J by 8 bases; unmatched bases: 5. CDR3 size: 13 residues. The CDR3 region is CASSLRGPREAFF. CDR3 nucleotide sequence: TGTGCCAGCAGTTTAAGGGGGCCAAGAGAAGCTTTCTTT.

This chain joins TRBV18 and TRBJ1-1; unclear D gene. Trimming removed 6 bases at V and 2 bases at J, with 10 bases between. The CDR3 is made up of 13 amino acids. CDR1 and CDR2 (germline): KGHSH, LQKENI. In DNA, the CDR3 is TGTGCCAGCTCGCCTGACTCAAACACTGAAGCTTTCTTT. The encoded protein is CASSPDSNTEAFF.

The V gene is TRBV6-4, the J gene TRBJ1-2; D is possibly TRBD1 (5 bases). The length of the CDR3 is 15 residues. The V gene's germline CDR1 is MRHNA and CDR2 SNTAGT. Trimming took 3 bases from V and 8 from J, leaving 19 bases between them. The CDR3 here is CASSDTGVDAEGYTF. For the CDR3, the DNA is TGTGCCAGCAGTGATACAGGAGTAGATGCTGAGGGCTACACCTTC.

The chain has TRBV28 and TRBJ1-4; 7 nucleotides agree with TRBD1. The CDR3 spans 15 residues. Trimming cost V 2 bases and J 3 bases; bases outside gene matches: 3. Germline V gene sequence: CDR1 MDHEN, CDR2 SYDVKM. The CDR3 DNA is TGTGCCAGCAGTTTAACAGGGGATCCTAATGAAAAACTGTTTTTT. It codes for CASSLTGDPNEKLFF.